What follows describes a single TCR beta chain. The antigen is unknown. This specimen belongs to a study of Ad26.COV2.S vaccination and SARS-CoV-2 variants. Broader study findings: There was a possibility that the TCR breadth and depth analyses underestimated total T cell responses. While placebo recipients had lower spike-specific TCR breadth, vaccine recipients had more. Reported post-vaccination CD8+ and CD4+ T cell responses to spike showed substantial breadth. Researchers reported similar non-spike TCR breadth in vaccine and placebo recipients.

Profiled with immunoSEQ multiplex PCR; TCRdb holds only in-frame clones, not every one. Counted here are roughly 100,000 clones, around 80% occurring once; the ten biggest clones make up around 16%. Germline trimming cut 6 bases from V and 2 bases from J; bases unmatched to any gene: 3. CDR1 is LNHDA, CDR2 SQIVND, per germline (reference sequence). CDR3 length: 16 residues. The sample in question was peripheral blood, obtained after recovery from COVID-19. This receptor was obtained from a human donor who had recovered from COVID-19. The V and J genes are TRBV19 and TRBJ2-2; 13 bases are a match to TRBD2. CDR3 amino acids: CASSTSGGANTGELFF. The CDR3 DNA reads as TGTGCCAGTAGCACTAGCGGGGGGGCTAACACCGGGGAGCTGTTTTTT.